The next 17 T cell receptor beta chains were all read from a single sample in a study of shared clonotypes between healthy human individuals. Assay: immunoSEQ multiplex PCR; the TCRdb copy retains only in-frame clones and omits some. The sample shows over 700,000 clones, over 60% of them seen only once. Sample: memory CD4+ T cells sorted from blood. The subset denotes: CD45RA-negative fraction. The receptors shown here come from a woman between 25 and 40 years old in good health.

The V and J genes are TRBV13 and TRBJ1-1; no reliable D call. The CDR3 totals 15 residues. V lost 6 bases to trimming and J lost 0 bases, with 14 bases between them. The germline CDR1 and CDR2 sequences are PRHDT and FYEKMQ (reference sequence). CDR3 nucleotide sequence: TGTGCCAGCAGGAAGACGGTCACGATGAACACTGAAGCTTTCTTT. Translated: CASRKTVTMNTEAFF.

This clone was counted once. This chain links TRBV18 with TRBJ2-6; D is undetermined. This CDR3 has 14 residues. The V gene lost 4 bases and the J gene lost 4 bases, with 8 bases spanning the gap. Germline V gene lookup returns CDR1 KGHSH and CDR2 LQKENI. CDR3 region: CASSRGAGANVLTF. In nucleotides, the CDR3 is TGTGCCAGCTCACGGGGTGCGGGGGCCAACGTCCTGACTTTC.

Comment on this clone: At the DNA level, this CDR3 is encoded by other sequences in the same sample as well. The chain employs TRBV11-2 and TRBJ2-5; TRBD2 matches 7 bases. The CDR3 is 14 residues long. V lost 4 bases, J lost 5 bases, and 7 bases stayed unmatched. In germline, CDR1 is SGHAT, CDR2 FQNNGV. The DNA for the CDR3 is TGTGCCAGCAGCTCCGGGACTATGCGCGAGACCCAGTACTTC. This sequence encodes CASSSGTMRETQYF. The full variable domain, rest sourced from reference TRBV11-2 and TRBJ2-5, is EAGVAQSPRYKIIEKRQSVAFWCNPISGHATLYWYQQILGQGPKLLIQFQNNGVVDDSQLPKDRFSAERLKGVDSTLKIQPAKLEDSAVYLCASSSGTMRETQYFGPGTRLLVL.

The genes are TRBV10-2 and TRBJ1-1, with D possibly being TRBD1 (6 bases). Germline V gene lookup returns CDR1 WSHSY and CDR2 SAAADI. The CDR3 is made up of 14 amino acids. The ends were cut back, 9 bases at V and 1 base at J, with 15 bases in the middle. The CDR3, as DNA: TGCGCCAGTGTACAGGGACGGGGGAACACTGAAGCTTTCTTT. It is translated as CASVQGRGNTEAFF.

The chain couples TRBV7-9 to TRBJ2-1, with 11 nucleotides matching TRBD2. V lost 0 bases and J lost 3; bases outside the gene matches: 4. Germline CDR1 and CDR2: SEHNR and FQNEAQ (reference sequence). The length of the CDR3 is 17 residues. The CDR3 spells CASSLASTSGVYNEQFF. The CDR3 nucleotides are TGTGCCAGCAGCTTAGCCTCGACTAGCGGGGTCTACAATGAGCAGTTCTTC. Supplemented by reference TRBV7-9 and TRBJ2-1, the full variable domain reads DTGVSQNPRHKITKRGQNVTFRCDPISEHNRLYWYRQTLGQGPEFLTYFQNEAQLEKSRLLSDRFSAERPKGSFSTLEIQRTEQGDSAMYLCASSLASTSGVYNEQFFGPGTRLTVL.

This clone was seen once. This chain joins TRBV6-5 and TRBJ2-7; 12 nucleotides align to TRBD2. V shed 6 bases, J shed 4 bases, and the junction held 7 bases outside the gene matches. The CDR3 is made up of 15 amino acids. The germline gives CDR1 MNHEY, CDR2 SVGAGI. Here the CDR3 DNA reads TGTGCCAGCAGGGGCTGGACTAGCGGGGATTACGAGCAGTACTTC. It codes for CASRGWTSGDYEQYF.

To note about this clone: A read error is possible here, since a much larger clone lies one base away. CDR3 region: CASSQDTNNQPQHF. CDR3 bases: TGTGCCAGCAGCCAAGACACAAACAATCAGCCCCAGCATTTT. This chain joins TRBV7-9 and TRBJ1-5; D ambiguous. This CDR3 comprises 14 residues. Trimming left V 5 bases short and J 3 bases short, with 11 bases between. Per the germline V gene, CDR1 is SEHNR and CDR2 is FQNEAQ (reference sequence). The full variable domain, in which reference TRBV7-9 and TRBJ1-5 provide the parts outside the CDR3, is DTGVSQNPRHKITKRGQNVTFRCDPISEHNRLYWYRQTLGQGPEFLTYFQNEAQLEKSRLLSDRFSAERPKGSFSTLEIQRTEQGDSAMYLCASSQDTNNQPQHFGDGTRLSIL.

This rearrangement joins TRBV10-1 to TRBJ1-4, with D unresolved. V dropped 1 base and J dropped 3 bases, with 6 bases sitting between them. The CDR3 loop spans 14 amino acids. The germline V gene encodes CDR1 WNHNN and CDR2 SYGVQD (reference sequence). In nucleotides, the CDR3 is TGCGCCAGCAGTGAGTTCGTCTCTAATGAAAAACTGTTTTTT. Translation gives CASSEFVSNEKLFF.

In regard to this clone: The same CDR3 is also encoded by other DNA sequences in this sample. The chain carries TRBV7-9 and TRBJ2-3; no clear D gene. This CDR3 is 13 amino acids long. V was pared by 5 bases and J by 4 bases, with 10 bases between. Germline CDR1 reads SEHNR; CDR2 reads FQNEAQ (reference sequence). CDR3 loop: CASSPRGPDTQYF. CDR3 nucleotides: TGTGCCAGCAGCCCCAGAGGTCCAGATACGCAGTATTTT.

This clone was detected only a few times. The rearrangement uses TRBV6-1 and TRBJ2-7; 8 positions agree with TRBD2. J lost 6 bases, V lost 2 bases, and 15 bases had no gene match. The CDR3 contains 17 residues. Looked up from germline, CDR1 is MNHNS and CDR2 is SASEGT. The CDR3 coding sequence is TGTGCCAGCAGTGAAAAACTAAGCGGGAGCATTTGGCCCGAGCAGTACTTC. It translates to CASSEKLSGSIWPEQYF.

The chain carries TRBV2 and TRBJ2-7; a possible D gene is TRBD2 (5 bases). The CDR3 sequence is 13 residues long. Germline-derived CDR1 and CDR2 are SNHLY and FYNNEI. The ends were cut back, 7 bases at V and 0 bases at J, with 10 bases in the middle. The CDR3 is CASNPGSSYEQYF. In DNA form, the CDR3 reads TGTGCCAGCAATCCGGGATCCTCCTACGAGCAGTACTTC.

This clone turned up a few times. V gene TRBV7-2 combines with J gene TRBJ2-1; 11 positions match TRBD2. Germline V gene data show CDR1 as SGHTA and CDR2 as FQGNSA. The CDR3 loop spans 15 amino acids. V lost 4 bases, J lost 9 bases, and 8 bases stayed unmatched. CDR3 sequence (DNA): TGTGCCAGCAGCTCAACGGTACTAGCGGGAGTTGAGCAGTTCTTC. Encoded protein: CASSSTVLAGVEQFF.

V and J are TRBV27 and TRBJ2-3; D not certain. This CDR3 has 15 amino acids. CDR1 is MNHEY, CDR2 SMNVEV, per germline (reference sequence). V was clipped by 4 bases and J by 1 base, with 12 bases between them. CDR3: CASSSQRRGTDTQYF. The DNA for the CDR3 is TGTGCCAGCAGTTCCCAACGACGGGGCACAGATACGCAGTATTTT.

This chain links TRBV6-5 with TRBJ1-2; 7 nucleotides line up with TRBD1. The CDR3 is 13 amino acids. Germline trimming cut 5 bases from V and 6 bases from J; bases unmatched to any gene: 6. Germline loops: CDR1 MNHEY, CDR2 SVGAGI. For the CDR3, the DNA is TGTGCCAGCAGTCGACAGGGTTTTGATGGCTACACCTTC. Its protein is CASSRQGFDGYTF.

The rearrangement uses TRBV25-1 and TRBJ2-5; D may be TRBD1 (6 bases). The J call is uncertain, as TRBJ2-7 better fits the DNA end. CDR1 and CDR2 (germline): MGHDK, SYGVNS. The length of the CDR3 is 12 residues. CDR3 nucleotides: TGTGCCAGCCTCGGACAGTCCTACGAGCAGTACTTC. Translating gives CASLGQSYEQYF.

The rearrangement joins TRBV27 to TRBJ2-1, with TRBD2 identical over 7 bases. Per germline, CDR1 MNHEY and CDR2 SMNVEV (reference sequence). CDR3 length: 14 amino acids. With V trimmed by 7 bases and J by 8 bases, 11 bases remained unmatched. CDR3 residues: CASTPRTSRDEQFF. DNA for the CDR3: TGTGCCAGCACTCCTCGGACTAGTAGAGATGAGCAGTTCTTC.

J is TRBJ1-5 and V is TRBV11-2; D unclear. In germline, CDR1 is SGHAT, CDR2 FQNNGV. The CDR3 is 14 amino acids. V dropped 0 bases and J dropped 8 bases, with 11 bases sitting between them. The CDR3 bases are TGTGCCAGCAGCTTAGATCCCGTGGTCAAGCCCCAGCATTTT. Translated, it gives CASSLDPVVKPQHF.